Below are 16 T cell receptor beta chains sequenced from a single sample in a study of OX40 agonist ivuxolimab in advanced cancers. Repertoires were generated with immunoSEQ multiplex PCR, while TCRdb's copy carries only in-frame clones and drops some. The sample consists of over 5,000 clones, approximately 70% of them appearing once. The sequencing used CD4+ or CD8+ T cells sorted from blood, collected in a trial of the OX40 agonist ivuxolimab. The source is an adult with an advanced solid tumor such as melanoma, head and neck, liver or kidney cancer.

This clone occurred once. The rearrangement links TRBV7-9 to TRBJ2-5; 8 bases are a match to TRBD2. This CDR3 is built from 13 residues. CDR1 and CDR2 (germline): SEHNR, FQNEAQ (reference sequence). V dropped 5 bases and J dropped 3; count of bases not matched to a gene: 2. This CDR3 is CASSLSGEETQYF. Written as DNA, the CDR3 is TGTGCCAGCAGCCTTAGCGGGGAAGAGACCCAGTACTTC.

CDR3 region: CASSPSVGGYEQYF. The DNA of the CDR3 is TGTGCCAGCAGCCCTAGCGTTGGGGGCTACGAGCAGTACTTC. V is TRBV11-2 and J is TRBJ2-7, with D perhaps TRBD2 (6 bases). Germline V gene sequence: CDR1 SGHAT, CDR2 FQNNGV. The CDR3 consists of 14 residues. V shed 5 bases and J shed 3 bases, with 14 bases lying between them.

The chain links TRBV27 to TRBJ2-7; 8 bases fit TRBD2. CDR3 length: 16 residues. The trim removed 5 bases at V and 1 base at J, leaving 10 bases unmatched. Germline-derived CDR1 and CDR2 are MNHEY and SMNVEV (reference sequence). The CDR3, as DNA: TGTGCCAGCAGTCCTTTCGGGAGCGGGGGATCCTACGAGCAGTACTTC. Protein sequence: CASSPFGSGGSYEQYF.

The rearrangement links TRBV7-9 to TRBJ2-7, with D possibly matching TRBD2 (6 bases). Germline V CDR1 and CDR2: SEHNR, FQNEAQ (reference sequence). This CDR3 has 13 amino acids. Trimming took off 6 bases at V and 2 bases at J, with 11 bases between the two ends. DNA of the CDR3: TGTGCCAGCAGTTCGGGGGAAACCTACGAGCAGTACTTC. Its translation is CASSSGETYEQYF.

V and J are TRBV10-3 and TRBJ2-1; 11 bases are shared with TRBD2. The junction had 5 bases not matched to a gene; V was cut back by 0 bases and J by 4 bases. CDR3 length: 17 amino acids. Germline-derived CDR1 and CDR2 are ENHRY and SYGVKD. CDR3 region: CAISESGGTSGYNEQFF. CDR3 DNA: TGTGCCATCAGTGAGTCCGGGGGGACTAGCGGTTACAATGAGCAGTTCTTC.

This clone appeared a few times. The chain has TRBV27 and TRBJ2-3; D might be TRBD2 (5 bases). CDR3 length equals 13 residues. The germline gives CDR1 MNHEY, CDR2 SMNVEV (reference sequence). The V end was cut by 5 bases, the J end by 2 bases, with 8 bases between. The CDR3 coding sequence is TGTGCCAGCAGTGGACTGATCACAGATACGCAGTATTTT. Encoded protein: CASSGLITDTQYF.

This chain links TRBV6-4 with TRBJ1-2; D gene ambiguous. Trimming took 6 bases from V and 8 from J, leaving 10 bases between them. The CDR3 is 11 amino acids. CDR1 MRHNA and CDR2 SNTAGT come from the germline V gene. The CDR3 protein is CASSPRGGYTF. CDR3 sequence (DNA): TGTGCCAGCAGCCCTCGGGGAGGCTACACCTTC.

The CDR3 is CASSPLRSGGAYEQYF. The CDR3, as DNA: TGCGCCAGCAGCCCCCTAAGGAGCGGGGGAGCCTACGAGCAGTACTTC. The gene calls are TRBV4-3 and TRBJ2-7; TRBD2 matches 8 bases. Germline V gene data show CDR1 as LGHNA and CDR2 as YSLEER. This CDR3 comprises 16 residues. V shed 4 bases, J shed 2 bases, and the junction held 10 bases outside the gene matches.

The CDR3 DNA is TGTGCCAGCAGCTTAGTCCCGGGGACAGGGACCTCACAGGGTCAGCCCCAGCATTTT. As protein: CASSLVPGTGTSQGQPQHF. The rearrangement uses TRBV7-9 and TRBJ1-5, with 9 bases matching TRBD1. The V gene's germline CDR1 is SEHNR and CDR2 FQNEAQ (reference sequence). Unmatched junction bases numbered 16, after V lost 1 base and J lost 6 bases. The CDR3 covers 19 residues. The variable domain in full, completed from reference TRBV7-9 and TRBJ1-5, reads DTGVSQNPRHKITKRGQNVTFRCDPISEHNRLYWYRQTLGQGPEFLTYFQNEAQLEKSRLLSDRFSAERPKGSFSTLEIQRTEQGDSAMYLCASSLVPGTGTSQGQPQHFGDGTRLSIL.

The chain recombines TRBV18 with TRBJ2-1; perhaps TRBD1 as D (6 bases). CDR1 is KGHSH and CDR2 is LQKENI in the germline V gene. The CDR3 spans 16 residues. Trimming pared 2 bases from V and 9 bases from J, leaving 20 bases between. In DNA, the CDR3 is TGTGCCAGCTCACCAGATTGGGACAAACTCCAGGGTGAGCAGTTCTTC. Translated: CASSPDWDKLQGEQFF.

This clone has more than one count but fewer than ten. The chain is built from TRBV11-2 and TRBJ1-5, with TRBD1 matching over 8 bases. The CDR3 consists of 14 residues. Looked up from germline, CDR1 is SGHAT and CDR2 is FQNNGV. V was pared by 3 bases and J by 7 bases, with 5 bases of the junction left unmatched. CDR3 loop: CASSLTQGGQPQHF. DNA of the CDR3: TGTGCCAGCAGCTTGACACAGGGGGGCCAGCCCCAGCATTTT. Full variable domain (outside the CDR3, taken from reference TRBV11-2 and TRBJ1-5): EAGVAQSPRYKIIEKRQSVAFWCNPISGHATLYWYQQILGQGPKLLIQFQNNGVVDDSQLPKDRFSAERLKGVDSTLKIQPAKLEDSAVYLCASSLTQGGQPQHFGDGTRLSIL.

The chain has TRBV7-9 and TRBJ2-7; 7 positions agree with TRBD2. The CDR3 runs to 15 residues. J was trimmed by 9 bases and V by 1 base; bases with no gene match: 12. Germline V gene data show CDR1 as SEHNR and CDR2 as FQNEAQ (reference sequence). The CDR3 DNA is TGTGCCAGCAGCTTAGATCTGGGAGGGCCGCAAGGGCAGTACTTC. Protein sequence: CASSLDLGGPQGQYF.

This rearrangement joins TRBV6-1 to TRBJ1-3; no clear D gene. The CDR3 has 15 residues. Trimming cost V 1 base and J 3 bases, with 10 bases left between them. CDR1 MNHNS and CDR2 SASEGT come from the germline V gene. In DNA form, the CDR3 reads TGTGCCAGCAGTGAAGACCTGTGGGTTGGAAACACCATATATTTT. Amino acids: CASSEDLWVGNTIYF.

This chain connects TRBV5-1 to TRBJ1-2; tentatively, D is TRBD1 (5 bases). CDR1 SGHRS and CDR2 YFSETQ come from the germline V gene. V was cut by 0 bases and J by 7 bases, with 13 bases left in between. The CDR3 has 14 amino acids. CDR3: CASSLGDANGGYTF. The CDR3 DNA is TGCGCCAGCAGCTTGGGGGACGCGAACGGTGGCTACACCTTC. The variable domain in full, completed from reference TRBV5-1 and TRBJ1-2, reads KAGVTQTPRYLIKTRGQQVTLSCSPISGHRSVSWYQQTPGQGLQFLFEYFSETQRNKGNFPGRFSGRQFSNSRSEMNVSTLELGDSALYLCASSLGDANGGYTFGSGTRLTVV.

The genes are TRBV7-8 and TRBJ1-4; D gene unclear. Germline V gene sequence: CDR1 SGHVS, CDR2 FQNEAQ. V dropped 2 bases and J dropped 4 bases, with 5 bases sitting between them. The CDR3 runs to 13 residues. The CDR3 nucleotides read TGTGCCAGCAGCTTACACGATAATGAAAAACTGTTTTTT. Protein: CASSLHDNEKLFF.

The CDR3 DNA follows: TGCGCCAGCAGCCGCGGGACAGGATCTAGTGAGCAGTACTTC. Translating it yields CASSRGTGSSEQYF. The rearrangement uses TRBV4-3 and TRBJ2-7, with TRBD1 matching 8 bases. Unmatched junction bases numbered 9, after V lost 4 bases and J lost 7 bases. The CDR3 runs 14 residues. The germline gives CDR1 LGHNA, CDR2 YSLEER.